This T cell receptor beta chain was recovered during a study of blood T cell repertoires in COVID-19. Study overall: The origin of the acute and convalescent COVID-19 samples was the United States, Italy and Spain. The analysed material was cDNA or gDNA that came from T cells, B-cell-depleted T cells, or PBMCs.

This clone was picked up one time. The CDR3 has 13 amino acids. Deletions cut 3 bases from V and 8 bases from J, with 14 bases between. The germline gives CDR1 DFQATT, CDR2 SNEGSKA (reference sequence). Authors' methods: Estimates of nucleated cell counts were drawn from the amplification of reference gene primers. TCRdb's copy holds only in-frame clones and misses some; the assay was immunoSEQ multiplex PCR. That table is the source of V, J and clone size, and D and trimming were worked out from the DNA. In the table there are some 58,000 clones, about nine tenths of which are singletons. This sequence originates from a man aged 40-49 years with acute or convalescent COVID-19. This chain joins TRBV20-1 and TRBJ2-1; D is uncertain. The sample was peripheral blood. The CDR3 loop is CSASFLGVDEQFF. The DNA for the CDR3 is TGCAGTGCTAGTTTCCTAGGAGTCGATGAGCAGTTCTTC.